This T cell receptor (beta chain) was captured in a study of T cell responses to AZD1222 COVID-19 vaccine. Sequencing was performed with immunoSEQ multiplex PCR; in TCRdb, only in-frame clones are kept and a portion is missing. Of about 150,000 clones detected, approximately 78% appear once; the ten largest clones hold about 4%. Study observations and caveats: There were mostly white British donors and more females than males, and clonal diversity was possibly underestimated.

A few counts support this clone. Its target is unknown. The sequence was obtained from an adult in good health. The material was peripheral blood, obtained on day 0 of MenACWY control vaccination.

CDR3 sequence reads: CASSQKADFHQPQHF. CDR3 bases: TGTGCCAGCAGCCAAAAAGCCGATTTCCATCAGCCCCAGCATTTT. The chain joins TRBV6-5 to TRBJ1-5; D not resolved. Germline CDR1 reads MNHEY; CDR2 reads SVGAGI. V was cut by 6 bases and J by 5 bases, with 17 bases left in between. This CDR3 contains 15 residues.